These T cell receptor beta chains were read from a single sample in a study of T cells in Graves' hyperthyroidism and ophthalmopathy. One entry per CDR3 protein, called by TCRdb with MiXCR from the multiplex PCR reads. Of approximately 620,000 distinct CDR3 sequences in the sample, more than 15% are singletons; the top ten hold around 3.5%. The sequencing input was blood. The receptors come from a woman aged 40 to 55 with Graves' ophthalmopathy. CDR3s include the opening cysteine and the closing phenylalanine or tryptophan. D genes are given only for firm matches. Expanded clones get a size class; other rows say once, few or many, or leave the size out.

j_call v_call d_call clone_size cdr3_aa cdr3_nt
TRBJ2-5 TRBV3-1 TRBD2 few CASSRPFTAGGGQETQYF TGTGCCAGCAGCCGCCCGTTTACCGCGGGAGGAGGCCAAGAGACCCAGTACTTC
TRBJ1-2 TRBV19 TRBD1 few CASSIGTAYGYTF TGTGCCAGTAGTATCGGGACAGCCTATGGCTACACCTTC
TRBJ2-1 TRBV4-1 - few CASSQPMTNEQFF TGCGCCAGCAGCCAGCCAATGACGAATGAGCAGTTCTTC
TRBJ1-1 TRBV28 - many CASSPGQTNTEAFF TGTGCCAGCAGTCCCGGACAGACGAACACTGAAGCTTTCTTT
TRBJ1-2 TRBV30 - few CAWTPGDLRYGYTF TGTGCCTGGACTCCAGGGGATCTCCGCTATGGCTACACCTTC
TRBJ2-3 TRBV3-1 TRBD2 many CASSQGIPSGSRNTQYF TGTGCCAGCAGCCAGGGGATTCCTAGCGGGAGCCGGAATACGCAGTATTTT
TRBJ2-7 TRBV30 - - CAWSRIMGEQYF TGTGCCTGGAGTCGGATTATGGGCGAGCAGTACTTC
TRBJ1-1 TRBV5-1 - many CASSRDGSLNTEAFF TGCGCCAGCAGCAGAGACGGATCTTTGAACACTGAAGCTTTCTTT
TRBJ2-1 TRBV6-2/TRBV6-3 - few CASIRGTNTYNEQFF TGTGCCAGCATCCGGGGCACCAATACTTACAATGAGCAGTTCTTC
TRBJ2-2 TRBV6-1 - - CASSPNYSGELFF TGTGCCAGCAGTCCCAACTATTCCGGGGAGCTGTTTTTT
TRBJ2-3 TRBV30 TRBD1 many CAWSNRQGARDTQYF TGTGCCTGGAGTAATAGACAGGGGGCGAGAGATACGCAGTATTTT
TRBJ2-5 TRBV6-1 - - CAAWGDQQDQETQYF TGTGCCGCTTGGGGGGATCAGCAAGACCAAGAGACCCAGTACTTC
TRBJ2-5 TRBV19 TRBD1 - CASALLGTGQETQYF TGTGCCAGTGCCCTTCTCGGGACAGGACAAGAGACCCAGTACTTC
TRBJ1-5 TRBV20-1 - - CSAREFATSSNQPQHF TGCAGTGCTAGGGAATTTGCGACGAGTAGCAATCAGCCCCAGCATTTT
TRBJ2-5 TRBV20-1 - few CSAPGTGEEETQYF TGCAGTGCCCCAGGGACGGGGGAAGAAGAGACCCAGTACTTC
TRBJ2-1 TRBV3-1 - many CASSQGIKNEQFF TGTGCCAGCAGCCAGGGCATTAAAAATGAGCAGTTCTTC
TRBJ1-1 TRBV3-1 - many CASSPGLQGREAFF TGTGCCAGCAGCCCAGGGCTTCAGGGAAGGGAAGCTTTCTTT
TRBJ2-1 TRBV30 - many CAWRPPGLRFSNEQFF TGTGCCTGGAGACCGCCGGGCCTTAGGTTTTCCAATGAGCAGTTCTTC
TRBJ1-1 TRBV25-1 TRBD1 few CASSEYNGGTGAEAFF TGTGCCAGCAGTGAATATAACGGGGGGACAGGGGCTGAAGCTTTCTTT
TRBJ2-7 TRBV20-1 TRBD2 many CSAGTSGSFYEQYF TGCAGTGCCGGGACTAGCGGCTCATTCTACGAGCAGTACTTC
TRBJ2-6 TRBV19 - few CASSIVLRVGANVLTF TGTGCCAGTAGTATAGTGTTGAGGGTGGGGGCCAACGTCCTGACTTTC
TRBJ1-1 TRBV18 - many CASSPLRKEAFF TGTGCCAGCTCACCACTTCGAAAAGAAGCTTTCTTT
TRBJ2-6 TRBV30 TRBD1 many CAWSGTGLSGANVLTF TGTGCCTGGAGCGGGACAGGGTTATCTGGGGCCAACGTCCTGACTTTC
TRBJ1-4 TRBV2 TRBD1 many CASSGQGMGVGKLFF TGTGCCAGCAGTGGACAGGGAATGGGGGTCGGAAAACTGTTTTTT
TRBJ2-1 TRBV6-2/TRBV6-3 TRBD2 few CASSPGSSGPNEQFF TGTGCCAGCAGTCCGGGATCTAGCGGACCCAATGAGCAGTTCTTC
TRBJ2-5 TRBV3-1 TRBD2 many CASSPPGREGETQYF TGTGCCAGCAGCCCCCCCGGCAGGGAGGGAGAGACCCAGTACTTC
TRBJ2-7 TRBV7-9 TRBD2 - CASGLRGATNEQYF TGTGCCAGCGGATTGCGGGGGGCAACAAACGAGCAGTACTTC
TRBJ2-3 TRBV9 TRBD2 many CASSEATSGTDTQYF TGTGCCAGCAGCGAGGCGACTAGCGGCACAGATACGCAGTATTTT
TRBJ1-6 TRBV28 - few CASSFLADNSPLHF TGTGCCAGCAGTTTTCTGGCTGATAATTCACCCCTCCACTTT
TRBJ1-6 TRBV20-1 - few CSAQDTVLGNSPLHF TGCAGTGCCCAGGACACGGTTCTAGGGAATTCACCCCTCCACTTT
TRBJ2-7 TRBV7-9 TRBD2 - CASSLEASGRYEQYF TGTGCCAGCAGCTTAGAGGCTAGCGGGAGATACGAGCAGTACTTC
TRBJ2-1 TRBV27 TRBD2 many CASSYGTNYNEQFF TGTGCCAGCAGTTACGGGACTAATTACAATGAGCAGTTCTTC
TRBJ2-5 TRBV18 TRBD2 many CASSPPGLEETQYF TGTGCCAGCTCACCACCGGGACTAGAAGAGACCCAGTACTTC
TRBJ2-1 TRBV6-1 - many CASRVPWGYNEQFF TGTGCCAGCAGGGTACCGTGGGGCTACAATGAGCAGTTCTTC
TRBJ2-2 TRBV27 - many CASIGGRANTGELFF TGTGCCAGCATCGGTGGGAGAGCGAACACCGGGGAGCTGTTTTTT
TRBJ1-1 TRBV18 TRBD1 - CASSPSRTGNWNTEAFF TGTGCCAGCTCACCAAGTAGGACAGGGAACTGGAACACTGAAGCTTTCTTT
TRBJ2-5 TRBV7-8 - many CASRSSAAFQETQYF TGTGCCAGCAGGTCCAGCGCGGCCTTTCAAGAGACCCAGTACTTC
TRBJ2-2 TRBV7-7 - - CASSLIEGTGELFF TGTGCTAGCAGCTTAATTGAGGGGACCGGGGAGCTGTTTTTT
TRBJ2-1 TRBV7-2 TRBD2 - CASRWTSGDPNEQFF TGTGCCAGCAGGTGGACTAGCGGGGACCCCAATGAGCAGTTCTTC
TRBJ2-7 TRBV13 - once CASSPLLEREQYF TGTGCCAGCAGCCCCCTACTAGAACGCGAGCAGTACTTC
TRBJ2-2 TRBV7-2 - - CASSLEGIMYPGELFF TGTGCCAGCAGCTTAGAGGGGATAATGTACCCCGGGGAGCTGTTTTTT
TRBJ1-5 TRBV11-2 TRBD1 many CASRGTGKAQPQHF TGTGCCAGCAGGGGGACAGGGAAGGCTCAGCCCCAGCATTTT
TRBJ2-2 TRBV3-1 - many CASSQDIGRMNTGELFF TGTGCCAGCAGCCAAGATATTGGACGGATGAACACCGGGGAGCTGTTTTTT
TRBJ1-1 TRBV2 TRBD1 many CASSELGTGMNTEAFF TGTGCCAGCAGTGAACTTGGGACAGGTATGAACACTGAAGCTTTCTTT
TRBJ1-6 TRBV11-2 TRBD1 many CASSLSGTGTGHSPLHF TGTGCCAGCAGCTTAAGTGGGACCGGGACAGGGCATTCACCCCTCCACTTT
TRBJ2-1 TRBV18 - many CASSPAAYNEQFF TGTGCCAGCTCACCCGCAGCCTACAATGAGCAGTTCTTC
TRBJ2-3 TRBV29-1 TRBD2 many CSAAALAGRTDTQYF TGCAGCGCTGCTGCCCTAGCGGGGAGGACAGATACGCAGTATTTT
TRBJ2-3 TRBV3-1 - few CASSQYGLSEPSTDTQYF TGTGCCAGCAGCCAATACGGATTGAGTGAACCCAGCACAGATACGCAGTATTTT
TRBJ1-1 TRBV11-1 - - CASSSVPQGTEAFF TGTGCCAGCAGCTCGGTCCCCCAGGGTACTGAAGCTTTCTTT
TRBJ1-2 TRBV29-1 TRBD1 few CSAEVGVTGGMGYTF TGCAGCGCCGAGGTCGGGGTGACAGGGGGTATGGGCTACACCTTC
TRBJ2-1 TRBV29-1 TRBD1 few CSVHIQTDRGEQFF TGCAGCGTTCACATCCAGACCGACAGGGGGGAGCAGTTCTTC
TRBJ1-5 TRBV6-1 - many CASRLYFGGDENQPQHF TGTGCCAGCAGGCTCTATTTCGGTGGGGACGAAAATCAGCCCCAGCATTTT